The sequence of this T cell receptor (beta chain) was determined in a study of neurological immune-mediated disorders. The ends were cut back, 4 bases at V and 6 bases at J, with 13 bases in the middle. Germline CDR1 and CDR2: ENHRY and SYGVKD. CDR3 length: 15 residues. Time point specified: longitudinal time-point 1 (baseline). TCRdb used MiXCR to reprocess the 5' RACE reads, holding one entry per CDR3 protein. The sample records about 49,000 distinct CDR3 sequences, 9% to 10% being singletons. Many counts were recorded for this clonotype. The gene calls are TRBV10-3 and TRBJ1-6, with D maybe TRBD1 (6 bases). Sequenced material: PBMCs. The clonotype was recovered from a middle-aged woman in good health. The CDR3 DNA reads TGTGCCATCAGTGCAGACAGGTCCGCTAATTCACCCCTCCACTTT. Its protein is CAISADRSANSPLHF.